This T cell receptor beta chain was identified in a study of control samples from healthy donors and cancer patients. Profiled with immunoSEQ multiplex PCR; TCRdb holds only in-frame clones, not every one. The table records tens of thousands of clones, around four fifths of them present only once. The TCR sequence derives from a man aged 25-45 years in good health. The sequencing sample was made of blood.

The CDR3: CASSPETLAKNIQYF. In DNA, the CDR3 is TGTGCCAGCTCACCAGAGACCCTAGCCAAAAACATTCAGTACTTC. The chain employs TRBV18 and TRBJ2-4; D not certain. The V end lost 2 bases, the J end lost 0 bases, and 8 bases lay between the germline ends. The germline gives CDR1 KGHSH, CDR2 LQKENI. The CDR3 is 15 amino acids.